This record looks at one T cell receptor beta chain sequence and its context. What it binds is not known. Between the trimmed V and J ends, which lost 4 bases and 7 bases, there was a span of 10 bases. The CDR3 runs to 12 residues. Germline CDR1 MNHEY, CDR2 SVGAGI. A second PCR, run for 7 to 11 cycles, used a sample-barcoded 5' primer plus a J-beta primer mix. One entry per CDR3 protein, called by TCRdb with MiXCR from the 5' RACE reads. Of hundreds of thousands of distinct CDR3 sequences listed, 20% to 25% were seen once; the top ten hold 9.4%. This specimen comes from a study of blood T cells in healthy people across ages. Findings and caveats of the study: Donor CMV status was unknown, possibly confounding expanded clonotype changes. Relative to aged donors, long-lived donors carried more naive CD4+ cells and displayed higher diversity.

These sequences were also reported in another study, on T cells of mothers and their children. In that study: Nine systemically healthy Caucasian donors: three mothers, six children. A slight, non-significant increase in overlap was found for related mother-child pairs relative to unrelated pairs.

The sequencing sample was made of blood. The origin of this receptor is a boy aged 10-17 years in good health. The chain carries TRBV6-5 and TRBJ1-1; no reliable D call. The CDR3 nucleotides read TGTGCCAGCAGTTTTCTCTCTGGTGAAGCTTTCTTT. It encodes CASSFLSGEAFF.